This note documents a single T cell receptor beta chain sequence. CDR1 is SQVTM, CDR2 ANQGSEA, per germline. CDR3 size: 14 residues. The V gene lost 4 bases and the J gene lost 0 bases, with 13 bases spanning the gap. The sample originates from a study of T cell changes during pregnancy in multiple sclerosis. Some clones are missing from TCRdb's copy, which holds only in-frame ones; the method was immunoSEQ multiplex PCR. This table has some 110,000 clones, around 90% appearing once. V is TRBV29-1 and J is TRBJ2-7; a weak D match, TRBD1 (6 bases). The material was peripheral blood, obtained in the third trimester of pregnancy. The sequence was collected from a female donor with multiple sclerosis, enrolled in a pregnancy study. The CDR3 is CSVGRQGSSYEQYF. The CDR3, as DNA: TGCAGCGTTGGGCGGCAGGGGAGCTCCTACGAGCAGTACTTC.